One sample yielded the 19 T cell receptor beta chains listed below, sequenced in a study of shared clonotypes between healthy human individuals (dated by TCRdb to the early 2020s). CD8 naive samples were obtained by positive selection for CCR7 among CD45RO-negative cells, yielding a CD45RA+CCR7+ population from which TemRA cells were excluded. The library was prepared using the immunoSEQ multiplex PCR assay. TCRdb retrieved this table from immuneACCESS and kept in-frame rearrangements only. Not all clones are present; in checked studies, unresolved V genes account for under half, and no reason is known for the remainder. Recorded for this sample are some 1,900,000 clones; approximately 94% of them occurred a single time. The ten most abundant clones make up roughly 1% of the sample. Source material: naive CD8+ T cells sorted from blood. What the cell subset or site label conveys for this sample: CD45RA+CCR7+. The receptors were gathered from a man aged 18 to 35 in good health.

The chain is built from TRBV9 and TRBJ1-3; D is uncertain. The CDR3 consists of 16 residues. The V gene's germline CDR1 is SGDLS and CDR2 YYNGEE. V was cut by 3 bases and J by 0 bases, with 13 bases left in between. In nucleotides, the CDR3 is TGTGCCAGCAGCGAGGCCGGGCCGCGCTCTGGAAACACCATATATTTT. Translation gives CASSEAGPRSGNTIYF. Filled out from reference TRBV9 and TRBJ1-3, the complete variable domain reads DSGVTQTPKHLITATGQRVTLRCSPRSGDLSVYWYQQSLDQGLQFLIQYYNGEERAKGNILERFSAQQFPDLHSELNLSSLELGDSALYFCASSEAGPRSGNTIYFGEGSWLTVV.

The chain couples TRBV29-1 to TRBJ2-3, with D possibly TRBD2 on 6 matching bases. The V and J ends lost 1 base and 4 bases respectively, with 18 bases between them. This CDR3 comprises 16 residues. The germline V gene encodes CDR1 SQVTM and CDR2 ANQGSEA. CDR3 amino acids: CSVEAIQRAYPDTQYF. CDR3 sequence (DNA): TGCAGCGTTGAAGCTATCCAGCGGGCCTACCCAGATACGCAGTATTTT.

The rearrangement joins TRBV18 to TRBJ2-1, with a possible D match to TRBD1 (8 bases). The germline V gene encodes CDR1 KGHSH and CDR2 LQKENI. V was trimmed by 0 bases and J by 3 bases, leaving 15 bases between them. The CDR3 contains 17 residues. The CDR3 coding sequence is TGTGCCAGCTCACCACCCCACAGGGGGGGGTTCTACAATGAGCAGTTCTTC. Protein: CASSPPHRGGFYNEQFF.

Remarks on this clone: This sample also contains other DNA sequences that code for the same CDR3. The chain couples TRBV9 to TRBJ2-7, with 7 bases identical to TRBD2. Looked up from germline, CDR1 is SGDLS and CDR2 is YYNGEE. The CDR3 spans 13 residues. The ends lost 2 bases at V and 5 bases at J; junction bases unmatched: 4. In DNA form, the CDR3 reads TGTGCCAGCAGCGTCGAGGGAGGGGACGAGCAGTACTTC. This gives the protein CASSVEGGDEQYF.

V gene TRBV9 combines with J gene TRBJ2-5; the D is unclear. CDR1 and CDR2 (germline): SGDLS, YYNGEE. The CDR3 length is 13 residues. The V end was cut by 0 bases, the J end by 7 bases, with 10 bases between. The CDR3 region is CASSVGTLGTQYF. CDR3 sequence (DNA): TGTGCCAGCAGCGTAGGAACCCTTGGGACCCAGTACTTC.

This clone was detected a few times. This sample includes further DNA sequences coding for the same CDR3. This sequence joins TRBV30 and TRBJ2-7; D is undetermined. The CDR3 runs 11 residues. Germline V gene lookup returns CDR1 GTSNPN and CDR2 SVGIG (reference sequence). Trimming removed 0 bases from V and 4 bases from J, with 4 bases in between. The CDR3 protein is CAWSVQYEQYF. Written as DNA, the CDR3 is TGTGCCTGGAGTGTACAGTACGAGCAGTACTTC.

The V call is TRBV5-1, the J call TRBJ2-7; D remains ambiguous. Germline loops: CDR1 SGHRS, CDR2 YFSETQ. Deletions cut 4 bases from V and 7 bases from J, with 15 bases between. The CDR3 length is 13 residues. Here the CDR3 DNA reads TGCGCCAGCAGCCCTCTGGTCCCCTGGGAGCAGTACTTC. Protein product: CASSPLVPWEQYF.

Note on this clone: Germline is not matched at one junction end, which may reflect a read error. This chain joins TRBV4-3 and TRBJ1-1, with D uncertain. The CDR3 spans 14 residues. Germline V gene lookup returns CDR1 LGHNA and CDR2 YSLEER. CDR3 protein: CASSQEGSSEDTLF. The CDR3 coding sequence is TGCGCCAGCAGCCAAGAAGGTTCTTCGGAAGACACGCTCTTT.

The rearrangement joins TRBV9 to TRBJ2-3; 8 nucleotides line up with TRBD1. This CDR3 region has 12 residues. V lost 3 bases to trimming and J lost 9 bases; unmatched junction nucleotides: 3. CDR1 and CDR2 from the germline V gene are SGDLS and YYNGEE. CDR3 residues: CASSGQGWTQYF. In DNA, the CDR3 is TGTGCCAGCAGCGGACAGGGGTGGACGCAGTATTTT.

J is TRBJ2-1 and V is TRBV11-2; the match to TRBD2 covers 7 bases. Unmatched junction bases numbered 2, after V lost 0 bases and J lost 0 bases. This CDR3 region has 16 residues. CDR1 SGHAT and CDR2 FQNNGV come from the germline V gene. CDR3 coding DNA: TGTGCCAGCAGCTTAGAAGCGGGGAGCTCCTACAATGAGCAGTTCTTC. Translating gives CASSLEAGSSYNEQFF. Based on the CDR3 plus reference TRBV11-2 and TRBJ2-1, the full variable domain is EAGVAQSPRYKIIEKRQSVAFWCNPISGHATLYWYQQILGQGPKLLIQFQNNGVVDDSQLPKDRFSAERLKGVDSTLKIQPAKLEDSAVYLCASSLEAGSSYNEQFFGPGTRLTVL.

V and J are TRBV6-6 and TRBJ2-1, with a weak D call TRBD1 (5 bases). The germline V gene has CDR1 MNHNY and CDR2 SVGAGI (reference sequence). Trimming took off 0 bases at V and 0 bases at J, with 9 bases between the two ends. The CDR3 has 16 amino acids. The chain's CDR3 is CASSYSRQHSYNEQFF. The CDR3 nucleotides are TGTGCCAGCAGTTACTCGAGACAGCACTCCTACAATGAGCAGTTCTTC.

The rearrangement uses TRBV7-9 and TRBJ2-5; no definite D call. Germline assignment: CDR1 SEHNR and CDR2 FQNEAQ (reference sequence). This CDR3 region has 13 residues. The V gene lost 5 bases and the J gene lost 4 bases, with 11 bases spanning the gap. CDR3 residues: CASSGVGTETQYF. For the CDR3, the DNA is TGTGCCAGCAGCGGAGTCGGAACAGAGACCCAGTACTTC.

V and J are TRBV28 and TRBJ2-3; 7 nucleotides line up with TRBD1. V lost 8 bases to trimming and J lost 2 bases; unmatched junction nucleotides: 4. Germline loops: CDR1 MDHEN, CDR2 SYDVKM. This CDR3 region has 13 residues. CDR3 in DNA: TGTGCCAGCGATGACAGGGACACAGATACGCAGTATTTT. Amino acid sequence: CASDDRDTDTQYF.

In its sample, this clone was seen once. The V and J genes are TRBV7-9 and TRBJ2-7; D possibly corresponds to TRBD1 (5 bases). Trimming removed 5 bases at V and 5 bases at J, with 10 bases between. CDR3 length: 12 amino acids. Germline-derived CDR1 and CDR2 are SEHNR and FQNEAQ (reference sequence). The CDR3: CASSLRQNEQYF. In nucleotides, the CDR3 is TGTGCCAGCAGCCTGAGACAGAACGAGCAGTACTTC.

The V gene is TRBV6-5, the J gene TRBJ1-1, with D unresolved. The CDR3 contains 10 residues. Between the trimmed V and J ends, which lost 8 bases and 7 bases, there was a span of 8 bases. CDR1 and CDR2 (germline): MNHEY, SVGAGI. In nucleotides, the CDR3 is TGTGCCAGCCCCCACCTTGAAGCTTTCTTT. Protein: CASPHLEAFF.

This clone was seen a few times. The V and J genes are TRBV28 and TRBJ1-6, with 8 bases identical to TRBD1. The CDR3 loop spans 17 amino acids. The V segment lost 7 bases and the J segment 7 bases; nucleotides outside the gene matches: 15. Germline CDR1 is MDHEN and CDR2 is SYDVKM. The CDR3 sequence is CASTRQGMDEANSPLHF. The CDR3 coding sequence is TGTGCCAGCACCCGACAGGGGATGGACGAGGCGAATTCACCCCTCCACTTT.

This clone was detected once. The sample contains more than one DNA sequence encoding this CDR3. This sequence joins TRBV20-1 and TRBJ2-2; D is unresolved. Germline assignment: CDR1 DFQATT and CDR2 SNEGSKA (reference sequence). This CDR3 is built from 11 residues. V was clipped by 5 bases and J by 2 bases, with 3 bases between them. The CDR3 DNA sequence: TGCAGTGCTCTAAACACCGGGGAGCTGTTTTTT. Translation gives CSALNTGELFF.

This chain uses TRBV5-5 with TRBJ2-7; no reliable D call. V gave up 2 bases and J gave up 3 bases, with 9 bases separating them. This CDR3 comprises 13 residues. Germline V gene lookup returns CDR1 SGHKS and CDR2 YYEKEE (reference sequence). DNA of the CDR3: TGTGCCAGCAGCTTCGGCAGCAACTACGAGCAGTACTTC. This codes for CASSFGSNYEQYF.

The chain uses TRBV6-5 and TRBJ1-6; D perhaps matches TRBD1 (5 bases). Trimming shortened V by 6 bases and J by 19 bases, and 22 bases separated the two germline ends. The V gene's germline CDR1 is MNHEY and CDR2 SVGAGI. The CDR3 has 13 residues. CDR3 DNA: TGTGCCAGCAGAAACCCCTTGGACACCAGGTTTCACTTT. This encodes CASRNPLDTRFHF.